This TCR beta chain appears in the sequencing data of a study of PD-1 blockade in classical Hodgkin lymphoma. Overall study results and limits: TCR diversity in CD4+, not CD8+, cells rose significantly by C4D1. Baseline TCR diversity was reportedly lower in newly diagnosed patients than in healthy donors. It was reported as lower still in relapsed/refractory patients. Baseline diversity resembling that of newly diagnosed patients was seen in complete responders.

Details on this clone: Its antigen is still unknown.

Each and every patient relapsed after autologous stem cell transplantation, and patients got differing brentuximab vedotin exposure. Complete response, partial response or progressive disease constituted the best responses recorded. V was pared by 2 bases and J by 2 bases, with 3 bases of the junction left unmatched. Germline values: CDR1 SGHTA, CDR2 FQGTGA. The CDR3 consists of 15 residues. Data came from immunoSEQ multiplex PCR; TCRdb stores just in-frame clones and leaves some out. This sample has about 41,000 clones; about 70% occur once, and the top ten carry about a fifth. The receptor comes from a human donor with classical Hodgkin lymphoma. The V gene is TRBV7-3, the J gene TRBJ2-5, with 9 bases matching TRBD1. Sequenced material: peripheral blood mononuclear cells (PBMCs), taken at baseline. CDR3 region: CASSLGGQGQETQYF. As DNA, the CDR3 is TGTGCCAGCAGCTTAGGGGGACAGGGTCAAGAGACCCAGTACTTC. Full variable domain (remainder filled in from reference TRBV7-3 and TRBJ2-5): GAGVSQTPSNKVTEKGKYVELRCDPISGHTALYWYRQSLGQGPEFLIYFQGTGAADDSGLPNDRFFAVRPEGSVSTLKIQRTERGDSAVYLCASSLGGQGQETQYFGPGTRLLVL.